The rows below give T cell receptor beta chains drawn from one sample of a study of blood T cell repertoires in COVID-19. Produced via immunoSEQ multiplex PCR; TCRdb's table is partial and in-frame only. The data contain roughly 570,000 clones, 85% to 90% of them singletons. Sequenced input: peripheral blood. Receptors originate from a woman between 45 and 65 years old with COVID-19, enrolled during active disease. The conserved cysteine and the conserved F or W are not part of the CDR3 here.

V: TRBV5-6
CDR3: ASSPAMSYPGNTIY

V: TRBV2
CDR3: ASSEGRRAPAF

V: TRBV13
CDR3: ASSARGRDYGYT

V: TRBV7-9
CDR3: ASSLVSGDNEQF

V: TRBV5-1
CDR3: ASSLGMDGKVEAF

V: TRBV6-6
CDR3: ASSYSYEGATDTQY

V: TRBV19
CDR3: ASSLRDRQSPLH

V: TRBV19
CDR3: ASMVSGGRGYT

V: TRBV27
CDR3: ASSLSSGGLNEQF

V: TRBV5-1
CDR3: ASSLDGRGNQPQH

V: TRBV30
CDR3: ARDRDSFYGYT

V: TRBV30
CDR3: AWSLQGATDTQY

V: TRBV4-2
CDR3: ASSHGQGAMNTEAF

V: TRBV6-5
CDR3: ASKSNYEQF

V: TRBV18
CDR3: ASSFRAGRLNTEAF

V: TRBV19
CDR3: ATQKVAGGYNEQF

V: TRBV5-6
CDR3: ASRRQTDTQY

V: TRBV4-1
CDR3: ASSQGEQGTYEQY

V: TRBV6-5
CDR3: ASSTSGNTEAF

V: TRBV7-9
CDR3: ASRGQGDYEQY

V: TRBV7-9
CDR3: ASGTAGNTIY

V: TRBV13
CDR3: ASSSPPHRGSAGDEQF

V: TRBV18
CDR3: ASSSRTGLRRGANVLT